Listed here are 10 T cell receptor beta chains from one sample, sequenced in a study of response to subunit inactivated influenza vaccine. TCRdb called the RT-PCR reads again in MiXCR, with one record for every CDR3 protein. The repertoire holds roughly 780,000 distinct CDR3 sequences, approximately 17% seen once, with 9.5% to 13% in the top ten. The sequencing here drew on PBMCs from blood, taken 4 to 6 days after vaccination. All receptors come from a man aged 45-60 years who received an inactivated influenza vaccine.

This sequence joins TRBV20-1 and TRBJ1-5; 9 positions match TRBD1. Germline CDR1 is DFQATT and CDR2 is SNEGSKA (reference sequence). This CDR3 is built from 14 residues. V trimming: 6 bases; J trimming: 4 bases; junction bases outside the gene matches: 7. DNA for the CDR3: TGCAGTGCGGAAAGCGGGACAGGGAATCAGCCCCAGCATTTT. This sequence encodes CSAESGTGNQPQHF.

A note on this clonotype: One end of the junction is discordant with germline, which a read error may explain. The CDR3 DNA reads as TGCATTGCTACCTTAGACAGTAGCAATCAGCCCCAGCATTTT. Translating it yields CIATLDSSNQPQHF. The J gene is TRBJ1-5, the V gene TRBV20-1; D possibly corresponds to TRBD1 (5 bases). There are 14 residues in the CDR3. Germline CDR1 is DFQATT and CDR2 is SNEGSKA (reference sequence).

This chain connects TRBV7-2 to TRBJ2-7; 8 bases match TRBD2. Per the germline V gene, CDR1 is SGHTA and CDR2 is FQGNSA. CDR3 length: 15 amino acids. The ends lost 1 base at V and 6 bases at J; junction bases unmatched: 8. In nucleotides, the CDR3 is TGTGCCAGCAGCTTAGAAAGGCTAGCGGGTAGCGAGCAGTACTTC. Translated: CASSLERLAGSEQYF.

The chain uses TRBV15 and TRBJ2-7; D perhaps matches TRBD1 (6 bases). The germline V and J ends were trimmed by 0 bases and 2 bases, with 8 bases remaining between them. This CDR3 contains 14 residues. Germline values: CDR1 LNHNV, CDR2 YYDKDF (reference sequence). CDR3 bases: TGTGCCACCAGCAGAGAGGGACAAGCCTACGAGCAGTACTTC. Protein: CATSREGQAYEQYF.

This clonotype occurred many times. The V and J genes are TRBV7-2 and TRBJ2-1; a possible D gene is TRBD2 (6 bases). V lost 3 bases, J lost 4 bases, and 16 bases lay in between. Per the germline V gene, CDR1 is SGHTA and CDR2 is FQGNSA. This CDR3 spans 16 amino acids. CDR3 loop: CASSFATDYRYNEQFF. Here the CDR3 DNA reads TGTGCCAGCAGCTTCGCTACGGACTACCGTTACAATGAGCAGTTCTTC.

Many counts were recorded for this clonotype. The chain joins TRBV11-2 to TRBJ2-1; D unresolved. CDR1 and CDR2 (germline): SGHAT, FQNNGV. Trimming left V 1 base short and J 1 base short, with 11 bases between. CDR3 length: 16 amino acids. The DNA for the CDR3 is TGTGCCAGCAGCTTAGTATCGAACCCGTCCTACAATGAGCAGTTCTTC. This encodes CASSLVSNPSYNEQFF.

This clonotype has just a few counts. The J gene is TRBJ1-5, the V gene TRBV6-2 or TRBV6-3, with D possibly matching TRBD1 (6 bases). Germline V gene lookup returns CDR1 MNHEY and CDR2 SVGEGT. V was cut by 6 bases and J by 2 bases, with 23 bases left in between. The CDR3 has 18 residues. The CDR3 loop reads CASRPPRTGLVRNQPQHF. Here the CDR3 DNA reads TGTGCCAGCAGGCCACCTCGAACAGGGTTGGTTCGCAATCAGCCCCAGCATTTT.

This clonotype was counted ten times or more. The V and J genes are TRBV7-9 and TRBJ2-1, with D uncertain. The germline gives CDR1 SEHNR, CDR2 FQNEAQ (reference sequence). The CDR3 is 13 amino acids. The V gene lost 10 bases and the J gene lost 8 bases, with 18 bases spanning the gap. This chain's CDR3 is CATRTASGHEQFF. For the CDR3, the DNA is TGTGCCACCAGAACGGCTAGTGGTCATGAGCAGTTCTTC. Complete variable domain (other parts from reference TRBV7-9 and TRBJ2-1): DTGVSQNPRHKITKRGQNVTFRCDPISEHNRLYWYRQTLGQGPEFLTYFQNEAQLEKSRLLSDRFSAERPKGSFSTLEIQRTEQGDSAMYLCATRTASGHEQFFGPGTRLTVL.

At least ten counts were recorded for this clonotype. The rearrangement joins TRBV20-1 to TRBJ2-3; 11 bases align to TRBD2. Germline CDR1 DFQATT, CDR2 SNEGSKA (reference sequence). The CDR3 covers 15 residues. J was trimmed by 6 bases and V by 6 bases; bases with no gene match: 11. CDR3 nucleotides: TGCAGTGCAACGGGACTAGCGGTACAGGGGGATACGCAGTATTTT. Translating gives CSATGLAVQGDTQYF.

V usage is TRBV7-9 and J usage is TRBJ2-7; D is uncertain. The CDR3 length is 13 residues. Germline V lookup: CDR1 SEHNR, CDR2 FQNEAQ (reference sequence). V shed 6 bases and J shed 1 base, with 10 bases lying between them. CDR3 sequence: CASSKDLSYEQYF. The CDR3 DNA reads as TGTGCCAGCAGTAAAGACTTATCCTACGAGCAGTACTTC.